This T cell receptor (beta chain) was found in a study of beta chain features in type 1 diabetes. There are a few counts of this clone. The CDR3 sequence is 13 residues long. V gave up 0 bases and J gave up 11 bases, with 14 bases separating them. The germline V gene encodes CDR1 SGHRS and CDR2 YFSETQ. Expressed TCRB transcripts were sequenced because the isolated RNA had all been reverse transcribed beforehand. Sequencing was performed with immunoSEQ multiplex PCR; in TCRdb, only in-frame clones are kept and a portion is missing. The sample contains under 300,000 clones, about 25% of which appear only once.

The receptor comes from a man aged 25 to 40 in good health. The rearrangement links TRBV5-1 to TRBJ1-1; a possible D gene is TRBD1 (6 bases). The sample consisted of central memory CD4+ T cells from blood. The CDR3 DNA follows: TGCGCCAGCAGCTTGGGCGACAGGTCTGGGGCTTTCTTT. It is translated as CASSLGDRSGAFF.